This passage covers 23 T cell receptor beta chains from one sample sequenced in a study of OX40 agonist ivuxolimab in advanced cancers. Method: immunoSEQ multiplex PCR; TCRdb's copy keeps in-frame clones and lacks some. The sample consists of some 76,000 clones, more than 75% of them appearing once. Sequenced material: CD4+ or CD8+ T cells sorted from blood, taken in a trial of the OX40 agonist ivuxolimab. The receptor set was obtained from an adult with an advanced solid tumor such as melanoma, head and neck, liver or kidney cancer.

The gene calls are TRBV6-1 and TRBJ2-3, with 7 nucleotides matching TRBD1. The CDR3 sequence is 15 residues long. CDR1 MNHNS and CDR2 SASEGT come from the germline V gene. After removal of 1 base from V and 6 bases from J, the junction contained 7 bases not matched to a gene. CDR3: CASSEERGQADTQYF. The DNA of the CDR3 is TGTGCCAGCAGTGAAGAGAGGGGGCAGGCGGATACGCAGTATTTT.

This chain connects TRBV30 to TRBJ1-5; D is unresolved. Trimming pared 0 bases from V and 4 bases from J, leaving 7 bases between. The germline CDR1 and CDR2 sequences are GTSNPN and SVGIG (reference sequence). The CDR3 is 13 amino acids. In DNA, the CDR3 is TGTGCCTGGAGTGTAACAGAAAATCAGCCCCAGCATTTT. Its translation: CAWSVTENQPQHF. Based on the CDR3 plus reference TRBV30 and TRBJ1-5, the full variable domain is SQTIHQWPATLVQPVGSPLSLECTVEGTSNPNLYWYRQAAGRGLQLLFYSVGIGQISSEVPQNLSASRPQDRQFILSSKKLLLSDSGFYLCAWSVTENQPQHFGDGTRLSIL.

This clone came up once. The chain has TRBV7-6 and TRBJ2-7; D ambiguous. V was trimmed by 3 bases and J by 6 bases, leaving 9 bases between them. Germline-derived CDR1 and CDR2 are SGHVS and FNYEAQ. The CDR3 is 12 residues long. CDR3: CASSFPKSEQYF. CDR3 nucleotide sequence: TGTGCCAGCAGCTTCCCTAAGAGCGAGCAGTACTTC.

The chain has TRBV9 and TRBJ2-1; TRBD1 matches 8 bases. Germline trimming cut 4 bases from V and 9 bases from J; bases unmatched to any gene: 9. Germline V gives CDR1 SGDLS, CDR2 YYNGEE. The CDR3 consists of 14 residues. The CDR3 bases are TGTGCCAGCAGCCTAAGGACAGGGCTGGGTGAGCAGTTCTTC. Protein product: CASSLRTGLGEQFF.

As regards this clone: Different DNA sequences within this sample yield the same CDR3. The V call is TRBV7-6, the J call TRBJ2-5; D remains unclear. The CDR3 is made up of 11 amino acids. V was cut by 3 bases and J by 1 base, with 0 bases left in between. CDR1 is SGHVS, CDR2 FNYEAQ, per germline. The CDR3 region is CASSFQETQYF. CDR3 DNA: TGTGCCAGCAGCTTCCAAGAGACCCAGTACTTC.

The genes are TRBV19 and TRBJ2-7; D is uncertain. The length of the CDR3 is 14 residues. Trimming took off 9 bases at V and 1 base at J, with 16 bases between the two ends. Per germline, CDR1 LNHDA and CDR2 SQIVND (reference sequence). Here the CDR3 DNA reads TGTGCCAGCTCCCTCTCGGTGGATTCCTACGAGCAGTACTTC. Translation gives CASSLSVDSYEQYF.

CDR3 region: CASSADRANYGYTF. CDR3 sequence (DNA): TGTGCCAGCAGTGCGGACAGGGCTAACTATGGCTACACCTTC. The chain uses TRBV6-4 and TRBJ1-2, with 8 bases identical to TRBD1. The CDR3 has 14 amino acids. Germline V gene lookup returns CDR1 MRHNA and CDR2 SNTAGT. The V segment lost 4 bases and the J segment 0 bases; nucleotides outside the gene matches: 1.

The genes are TRBV6-5 and TRBJ2-3; D is ambiguous. Germline V lookup: CDR1 MNHEY, CDR2 SVGAGI. The V end was cut by 0 bases, the J end by 6 bases, with 10 bases between. CDR3 length: 14 amino acids. The CDR3 protein is CASSYSSAEDTQYF. The CDR3 nucleotides are TGTGCCAGCAGTTACTCGAGCGCGGAGGATACGCAGTATTTT.

The chain recombines TRBV30 with TRBJ1-2, with 7 bases aligning to TRBD1. V was clipped by 0 bases and J by 5 bases; unmatched bases: 6. The CDR3 sequence is 14 residues long. Germline CDR1 GTSNPN, CDR2 SVGIG (reference sequence). The CDR3 spells CAWSVGAGGYGYTF. CDR3 DNA sequence: TGTGCCTGGAGTGTAGGTGCAGGGGGATATGGCTACACCTTC.

The chain recombines TRBV14 with TRBJ1-2; a possible D gene is TRBD1 (5 bases). Trimming took off 1 base at V and 0 bases at J, with 9 bases between the two ends. The CDR3 extends over 15 amino acids. Germline values: CDR1 SGHDN, CDR2 FVKESK. As DNA, the CDR3 is TGTGCCAGCAGCCAAGTCTGGGGGGCTAACTATGGCTACACCTTC. This sequence encodes CASSQVWGANYGYTF.

The rearrangement links TRBV6-6 to TRBJ1-1, with D unresolved. Germline CDR1 reads MNHNY; CDR2 reads SVGAGI (reference sequence). The CDR3 sequence is 11 residues long. The V and J ends lost 7 bases and 1 base respectively, with 4 bases between them. The CDR3 region has the DNA TGTGCCAGCAAGAGGAACACTGAAGCTTTCTTT. As protein: CASKRNTEAFF.

This chain joins TRBV28 and TRBJ1-2; no reliable D call. Trimming left V 4 bases short and J 3 bases short, with 12 bases between. The CDR3 loop spans 14 amino acids. Germline V gene data show CDR1 as MDHEN and CDR2 as SYDVKM. CDR3: CASSSLGSYYGYTF. The CDR3 DNA follows: TGTGCCAGCAGTTCCCTCGGCAGTTACTATGGCTACACCTTC.

In this sample, this clone turned up once. The V call is TRBV7-3, the J call TRBJ2-4; D assignment may be TRBD1 or TRBD2 (6 bases each). Germline V CDR1 and CDR2: SGHTA, FQGTGA. V dropped 6 bases and J dropped 3 bases, with 15 bases sitting between them. The CDR3 is 15 residues long. The CDR3 DNA reads as TGTGCCAGCAGTTTCCGGGGGCTGGGCAAAAACATTCAGTACTTC. Translated: CASSFRGLGKNIQYF.

The V and J genes are TRBV30 and TRBJ1-5, with D perhaps TRBD1 (6 bases). The CDR3 totals 14 residues. Trimming left V 0 bases short and J 9 bases short, with 15 bases between. Germline V lookup: CDR1 GTSNPN, CDR2 SVGIG (reference sequence). The CDR3 loop reads CAWSVRGATGPQHF. The CDR3 DNA follows: TGTGCCTGGAGTGTACGGGGGGCCACCGGGCCCCAGCATTTT.

V and J are TRBV7-3 and TRBJ2-7, with 8 bases lining up with TRBD1. The V and J ends lost 3 bases and 4 bases, in that order; junction bases with no gene match: 8. Germline loops: CDR1 SGHTA, CDR2 FQGTGA. The length of the CDR3 is 15 residues. CDR3 in amino acids: CASSLAGTGSYEQYF. CDR3 nucleotides: TGTGCCAGCAGCTTGGCCGGGACAGGCAGTTACGAGCAGTACTTC.

The genes are TRBV27 and TRBJ1-5; TRBD1 matches at 9 bases. This CDR3 is 14 amino acids long. The germline CDR1 and CDR2 sequences are MNHEY and SMNVEV (reference sequence). The ends lost 7 bases at V and 6 bases at J; junction bases unmatched: 7. CDR3 nucleotides: TGTGCCAGCAACACAGGGGGCTCGGGTCAGCCCCAGCATTTT. Its protein product is CASNTGGSGQPQHF.

This CDR3 is CASSSTGAGGQTEAFF. CDR3 nucleotide sequence: TGTGCCAGCAGCTCCACCGGTGCGGGGGGGCAAACTGAAGCTTTCTTT. V is TRBV7-9 and J is TRBJ1-1; TRBD1 is a possible D gene (6 bases). V lost 4 bases to trimming and J lost 5 bases, with 20 bases between them. CDR3 length: 16 residues. Looked up from germline, CDR1 is SEHNR and CDR2 is FQNEAQ (reference sequence). The full variable domain, in which reference TRBV7-9 and TRBJ1-1 provide the parts outside the CDR3, is DTGVSQNPRHKITKRGQNVTFRCDPISEHNRLYWYRQTLGQGPEFLTYFQNEAQLEKSRLLSDRFSAERPKGSFSTLEIQRTEQGDSAMYLCASSSTGAGGQTEAFFGQGTRLTVV.

A remark on this clone: The sample carries other DNA sequences with the same CDR3. The V and J genes are TRBV18 and TRBJ2-2; 7 bases map to TRBD1. From germline, CDR1 is KGHSH and CDR2 LQKENI. J was trimmed by 6 bases and V by 3 bases; bases with no gene match: 1. This CDR3 is 13 amino acids long. The CDR3 region is CASSPQGAGELFF. CDR3 coding DNA: TGTGCCAGCTCACCCCAGGGGGCCGGGGAGCTGTTTTTT.

The chain carries TRBV7-9 and TRBJ2-2; tentatively, D is TRBD1 or TRBD2 (5 bases each). Trimming stripped 1 base from V and 7 bases from J, with 13 bases between. Germline V lookup: CDR1 SEHNR, CDR2 FQNEAQ (reference sequence). The CDR3 consists of 15 residues. The chain's CDR3 is CASSLGFGDVGELFF. CDR3 sequence (DNA): TGTGCCAGCAGCTTAGGGTTCGGGGACGTCGGGGAGCTGTTTTTT.

The J gene is TRBJ2-3, the V gene TRBV4-3; no firm D call. Germline V gene data show CDR1 as LGHNA and CDR2 as YSLEER. This CDR3 spans 15 amino acids. V was cut by 4 bases and J by 1 base, with 12 bases left in between. CDR3 nucleotides: TGCGCCAGCAGCCTCGGACGGCAGGGCACAGATACGCAGTATTTT. Translated: CASSLGRQGTDTQYF.

The rearrangement links TRBV19 to TRBJ1-5, with a tentative D call TRBD1 (6 bases). This CDR3 is built from 14 residues. V lost 4 bases and J 7 bases, leaving 14 bases between the germline ends. The germline CDR1 and CDR2 sequences are LNHDA and SQIVND (reference sequence). In nucleotides, the CDR3 is TGTGCCAGTAGTACTAACAGGGTAAGACAGCCCCAGCATTTT. It yields the protein CASSTNRVRQPQHF.

The chain links TRBV11-2 to TRBJ2-7; 10 nucleotides line up with TRBD1. The V and J ends lost 4 bases and 3 bases, in that order; junction bases with no gene match: 6. The CDR3 covers 15 residues. CDR1 is SGHAT and CDR2 is FQNNGV in the germline V gene. The CDR3 region has the DNA TGTGCCAGCAGCTCAGGACAGGGGGGAATCTACGAGCAGTACTTC. It encodes CASSSGQGGIYEQYF.

V and J are TRBV5-1 and TRBJ2-7; D possibly uses TRBD1 or TRBD2 (5 bases each). The germline CDR1 and CDR2 sequences are SGHRS and YFSETQ. The V end was cut by 4 bases, the J end by 1 base, with 21 bases between. The CDR3 is made up of 17 amino acids. The CDR3 sequence: CASSRIGGGIRSYEQYF. The CDR3 nucleotides read TGCGCCAGCAGCCGAATTGGGGGTGGAATTCGGTCCTACGAGCAGTACTTC. The full variable domain, in which reference TRBV5-1 and TRBJ2-7 provide the parts outside the CDR3, is KAGVTQTPRYLIKTRGQQVTLSCSPISGHRSVSWYQQTPGQGLQFLFEYFSETQRNKGNFPGRFSGRQFSNSRSEMNVSTLELGDSALYLCASSRIGGGIRSYEQYFGPGTRLTVT.